This T cell receptor (beta chain) was profiled in a study of OX40 agonist ivuxolimab in advanced cancers. In germline, CDR1 is SGHTA, CDR2 FQGTGA. The V end was cut by 5 bases, the J end by 0 bases, with 11 bases between. The CDR3 has 15 amino acids. Measured with immunoSEQ multiplex PCR; TCRdb has only the in-frame clones, and not every one. Of about 67,000 clones listed, about nine tenths were seen once; the top ten hold around 0.33%. The sequence was collected from an adult with an advanced solid tumor such as melanoma, head and neck, liver or kidney cancer. The chain combines TRBV7-3 with TRBJ2-4, with D tentatively TRBD1 (6 bases). The sequencing used CD4+ or CD8+ T cells sorted from blood, collected in a trial of the OX40 agonist ivuxolimab. CDR3 in DNA: TGTGCCAGCAGCCGCACGGGACAAGCCAAAAACATTCAGTACTTC. Translating it yields CASSRTGQAKNIQYF.